This TCR beta chain was sequenced during a study of CD8+CD57+ T cells in acquired aplastic anemia. Background on the study: Isolated CD4+ and CD8+ cells, once sorted, yielded DNA averaging about 3.4 ug. Healthy donors had, on average, approximately 11 million reads for their CD4+ cells.

There are 13 residues in the CDR3. As concerns this clonotype: Its antigen is as yet unknown. An end of the junction does not agree with germline; a read error may underlie this.

Overall study results and limits: Any difference that existed in CD8+ Simpson's diversity between patients and controls was not significant. Overlapping CD8+ CDR3 repertoires of patients and controls contained approximately 28 shared sequences.

Genomic DNA provided the template from which TCR beta VDJ and CDR3 profiles were obtained. MiXCR was run by TCRdb on the reads, yielding one entry per CDR3 protein. The sample includes some 180,000 distinct CDR3 sequences, just over 45% seen only once; the top ten take 2.5% to 3.5%. The sample consisted of sorted CD4+, CD8+, or CD8+CD57+ T cells (not recorded which) from PBMCs. V usage is TRBV12-3 or TRBV12-4 and J usage is TRBJ1-5; a weak D match, TRBD1 (5 bases). The receptor comes from a human donor in good health. CDR3 bases: TGCGCTAGGGGTCACCCGAGCAATCAGCCCCAGCATTTT. Protein product: CARGHPSNQPQHF.